These 6 T cell receptor beta chains were all obtained from the same sample, sequenced in a study of T cell clusters in autoimmune cytopenias. Tens of thousands of genome equivalents of blood DNA were amplified for TRB. One tube held mixed TRB-A and TRB-B primer pools for touch-down PCR. Using the multiplex PCR reads, TCRdb records one entry per CDR3 protein without DNA. Its table lists 12,000 or so distinct CDR3 sequences. The sequenced sample consisted of peripheral blood. These receptors all come from a human donor with an autoimmune cytopenia or autoimmune hepatitis (not recorded which).

The chain combines TRBV19 with TRBJ1-2; the TCRdb call, TRBD1, lacks DNA for checking. This CDR3 spans 15 amino acids. Per the germline V gene, CDR1 is LNHDA and CDR2 is SQIVND (reference sequence). The CDR3 loop reads CASSMGAGPRDGYTF.

This clonotype is classed as medium-sized (0.01 to 0.1%) by frequency. J is TRBJ2-1 and V is TRBV30; the TCRdb call, TRBD2, lacks DNA for checking. Germline assignment: CDR1 GTSNPN and CDR2 SVGIG (reference sequence). The CDR3 has 13 amino acids. CDR3 protein: CAWTSGPYNEQFF. The entire variable domain, with the rest obtained from reference TRBV30 and TRBJ2-1, is as follows: SQTIHQWPATLVQPVGSPLSLECTVEGTSNPNLYWYRQAAGRGLQLLFYSVGIGQISSEVPQNLSASRPQDRQFILSSKKLLLSDSGFYLCAWTSGPYNEQFFGPGTRLTVL.

The CDR3 spells CASSAEQGATDTQYF. The rearrangement uses TRBV12-3 or TRBV12-4 and TRBJ2-3; lacking DNA, the TRBD1 call made by TCRdb goes unchecked. CDR3 length equals 15 residues.

The rearrangement joins TRBV6-1 to TRBJ1-5; no DNA is available, so the TRBD1 call from TCRdb remains unchecked. CDR3 length equals 14 residues. Looked up from germline, CDR1 is MNHNS and CDR2 is SASEGT. The CDR3 spells CASSLGGNEQPQHF.

CDR3 region: CASRVQGYGYTF. The chain is built from TRBV6-5 and TRBJ1-2; absent DNA, TCRdb's TRBD1 call cannot be checked. There are 12 residues in the CDR3. Looked up from germline, CDR1 is MNHEY and CDR2 is SVGAGI.

The V gene is TRBV19, the J gene TRBJ1-5; TCRdb reports TRBD1, a call that lacks DNA to check it against. The length of the CDR3 is 16 residues. CDR1 is LNHDA, CDR2 SQIVND, per germline (reference sequence). This CDR3 is CASTPDTSINNQPQHF.